What follows are 5 T cell receptor beta chains derived from one specimen sequenced in a study of blood T cell repertoires in COVID-19. Assay used: immunoSEQ multiplex PCR; TCRdb lists only in-frame clones, some missing. The sample lists around 160,000 clones, roughly 84% occurring once. Sequences were obtained from PBMCs or T cells enriched from blood (not recorded which). The receptor source for this set is a woman aged 45-60 years who had been exposed to COVID-19.

This clone was seen a handful of times. This chain connects TRBV6-2 or TRBV6-3 to TRBJ1-5; TRBD1 aligns across 11 bases. Per the germline V gene, CDR1 is MNHEY and CDR2 is SVGEGT. Trimming cost V 4 bases and J 6 bases; bases outside gene matches: 11. The CDR3 sequence is 17 residues long. CDR3 protein: CASSSPDRGRVGQPQHF. The CDR3 DNA reads TGTGCCAGCAGTTCCCCGGACAGGGGGCGAGTGGGTCAGCCCCAGCATTTT.

The chain joins TRBV24-1 to TRBJ2-1; D not certain. There are 13 residues in the CDR3. CDR1 and CDR2 from the germline V gene are KGHDR and SFDVKD. Trimming pared 3 bases from V and 10 bases from J, leaving 12 bases between. CDR3 sequence reads: CATSDRIAAEQFF. The CDR3 coding sequence is TGTGCCACCAGTGATAGGATCGCGGCAGAGCAGTTCTTC.

This chain joins TRBV3-1 (or the pseudogene TRBV3-2) and TRBJ1-2; a weak D match, TRBD1 (5 bases). CDR1 and CDR2 from the germline V gene are LGHDT and YNNKEL (reference sequence). The CDR3 has 12 amino acids. Trimming cost V 8 bases and J 5 bases, with 12 bases left between them. The CDR3 bases are TGTGCCAGCGGAGGCGGGGGGTATGGCTACACCTTC. Its protein product is CASGGGGYGYTF.

The chain couples TRBV6-5 to TRBJ1-1, with a weak D call TRBD1 (5 bases). From germline, CDR1 is MNHEY and CDR2 SVGAGI. Between the trimmed V and J ends, which lost 0 bases and 5 bases, there was a span of 10 bases. The CDR3 consists of 14 residues. CDR3 sequence: CASSYSQGRTEAFF. CDR3 bases: TGTGCCAGCAGTTACTCCCAGGGCAGGACTGAAGCTTTCTTT.

The V call is TRBV28, the J call TRBJ1-2; TRBD1 matches at 9 bases. In germline, CDR1 is MDHEN, CDR2 SYDVKM. CDR3 length: 13 amino acids. With V trimmed by 8 bases and J by 8 bases, 9 bases remained unmatched. The CDR3: CASGRQGVEGYTF. In nucleotides, the CDR3 is TGTGCCAGCGGACGACAGGGGGTTGAGGGCTACACCTTC.